The 10 T cell receptor beta chains presented below share a single source sample, sequenced in a study of shared clonotypes between healthy human individuals. Measured with immunoSEQ multiplex PCR; TCRdb has only the in-frame clones, and not every one. Of approximately 2.4 million clones listed, almost 96% are singletons. Sequenced input: naive CD4+ T cells sorted from blood. Subset indicated: CD45RA+ positively selected. The receptors originated from a man younger than 30 in good health.

The chain employs TRBV5-1 and TRBJ2-5, with D possibly TRBD1 on 6 matching bases. Germline V gene sequence: CDR1 SGHRS, CDR2 YFSETQ. The CDR3 runs to 12 residues. V gave up 7 bases and J gave up 7 bases, with 14 bases separating them. The CDR3 loop reads CASEQGPGTQYF. The CDR3 DNA reads TGCGCCAGCGAACAGGGCCCAGGGACCCAGTACTTC.

The chain has TRBV2 and TRBJ1-4; D remains unclear. The CDR3 consists of 14 residues. Trimming shortened V by 3 bases and J by 2 bases, and 7 bases separated the two germline ends. Germline CDR1 SNHLY, CDR2 FYNNEI. CDR3 coding DNA: TGTGCCAGCAGTGATCGGTGGACTAATGAAAAACTGTTTTTT. It translates to CASSDRWTNEKLFF.

The chain couples TRBV15 to TRBJ1-5; D is unresolved. V lost 1 base to trimming and J lost 2 bases, with 6 bases between them. In germline, CDR1 is LNHNV, CDR2 YYDKDF (reference sequence). The CDR3 extends over 14 amino acids. CDR3 region: CATSRGSGNQPQHF. In nucleotides, the CDR3 is TGTGCCACCAGCAGAGGCAGCGGCAATCAGCCCCAGCATTTT.

Comment on this clone: A junction boundary mismatches the germline segment, possibly from a read error. The chain is built from TRBV6-5 and TRBJ1-1; D is ambiguous. This CDR3 comprises 13 residues. Germline loops: CDR1 MNHEY, CDR2 SVGAGI. In nucleotides, the CDR3 is TGTGCCAGCAGTTACCATAATCCTCGGATGGAATACTTT. Protein product: CASSYHNPRMEYF.

The chain has TRBV28 and TRBJ2-1; D is perhaps TRBD2 (6 bases). From germline, CDR1 is MDHEN and CDR2 SYDVKM. V gave up 0 bases and J gave up 7 bases, with 34 bases separating them. The CDR3 is 22 amino acids. CDR3 region: CASSLWVGSLGDSPFRRNEQFF. In DNA form, the CDR3 reads TGTGCCAGCAGTTTATGGGTCGGAAGCTTAGGGGACTCACCTTTCCGGAGGAATGAGCAGTTCTTC. The complete variable domain, with remaining parts taken from reference TRBV28 and TRBJ2-1, reads DVKVTQSSRYLVKRTGEKVFLECVQDMDHENMFWYRQDPGLGLRLIYFSYDVKMKEKGDIPEGYSVSREKKERFSLILESASTNQTSMYLCASSLWVGSLGDSPFRRNEQFFGPGTRLTVL.

Only a few counts were recorded for this clone. The chain employs TRBV11-2 and TRBJ2-7, with TRBD2 matching 11 bases. This CDR3 contains 14 residues. Germline trimming cut 5 bases from V and 6 bases from J; bases unmatched to any gene: 6. Germline V gives CDR1 SGHAT, CDR2 FQNNGV. The DNA of the CDR3 is TGTGCCAGCAGCCCCACTAGCGGGAGTTCCGAGCAGTACTTC. Its translation is CASSPTSGSSEQYF.

This chain joins TRBV6-6 and TRBJ2-1; D unclear. Germline CDR1 is MNHNY and CDR2 is SVGAGI (reference sequence). The V and J ends lost 0 bases and 4 bases respectively, with 4 bases between them. The CDR3 spans 13 residues. In DNA, the CDR3 is TGTGCCAGCAGTTACTCGGGTTACAATGAGCAGTTCTTC. It encodes CASSYSGYNEQFF.

A word on this clone: Other DNA sequences in the sample encode the same CDR3. This chain joins TRBV9 and TRBJ2-7; the match to TRBD1 covers 8 bases. The CDR3 has 15 amino acids. In germline, CDR1 is SGDLS, CDR2 YYNGEE. V was pared by 0 bases and J by 2 bases, with 4 bases of the junction left unmatched. The DNA for the CDR3 is TGTGCCAGCAGCGTAGCTCCGGGACAGGCCTACGAGCAGTACTTC. Its protein product is CASSVAPGQAYEQYF.

This sequence joins TRBV2 and TRBJ1-4, with unresolved D. V lost 7 bases and J 8 bases, leaving 14 bases between the germline ends. Germline V gene data show CDR1 as SNHLY and CDR2 as FYNNEI. The CDR3 runs to 13 residues. In nucleotides, the CDR3 is TGTGCCAGCATTGGGGAAGTTGGGGAAAAACTGTTTTTT. It encodes CASIGEVGEKLFF.

This clone showed up just once. The chain combines TRBV9 with TRBJ1-5; maybe TRBD1 (5 bases). Trimming pared 3 bases from V and 8 bases from J, leaving 18 bases between. Per germline, CDR1 SGDLS and CDR2 YYNGEE. This CDR3 has 15 amino acids. CDR3 bases: TGTGCCAGCAGCGCAACAGGACTCCCCGTGGAGCCCCAGCATTTT. This codes for CASSATGLPVEPQHF.